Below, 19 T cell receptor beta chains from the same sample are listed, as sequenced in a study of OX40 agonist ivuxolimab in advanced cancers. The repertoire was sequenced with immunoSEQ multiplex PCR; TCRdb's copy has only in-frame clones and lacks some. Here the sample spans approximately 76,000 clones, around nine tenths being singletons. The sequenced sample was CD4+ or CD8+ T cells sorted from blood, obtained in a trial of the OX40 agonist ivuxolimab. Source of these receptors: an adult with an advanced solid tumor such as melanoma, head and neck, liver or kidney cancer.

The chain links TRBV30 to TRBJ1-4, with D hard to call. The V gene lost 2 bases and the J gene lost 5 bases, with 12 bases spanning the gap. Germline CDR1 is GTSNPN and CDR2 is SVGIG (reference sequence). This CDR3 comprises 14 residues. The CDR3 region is CAWSSGSRNEKLFF. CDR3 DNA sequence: TGTGCCTGGAGTTCGGGGAGCAGGAATGAAAAACTGTTTTTT.

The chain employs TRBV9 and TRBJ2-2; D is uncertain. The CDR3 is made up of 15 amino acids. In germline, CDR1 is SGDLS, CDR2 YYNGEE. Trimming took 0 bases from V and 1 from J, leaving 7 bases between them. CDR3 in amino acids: CASSVGDRNTGELFF. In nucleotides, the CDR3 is TGTGCCAGCAGCGTAGGTGATCGGAACACCGGGGAGCTGTTTTTT.

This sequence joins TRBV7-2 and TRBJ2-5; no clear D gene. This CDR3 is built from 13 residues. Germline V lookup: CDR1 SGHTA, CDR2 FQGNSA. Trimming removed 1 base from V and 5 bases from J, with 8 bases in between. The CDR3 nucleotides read TGTGCCAGCAGCTTAGATATGGGGGAGACCCAGTACTTC. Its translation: CASSLDMGETQYF.

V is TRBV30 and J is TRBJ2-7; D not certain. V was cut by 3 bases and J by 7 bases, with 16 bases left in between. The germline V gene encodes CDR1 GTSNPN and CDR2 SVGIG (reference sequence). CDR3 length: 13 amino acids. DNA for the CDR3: TGTGCCTGGAGCCGACCGCCAGGTTTAGAGCAGTACTTC. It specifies CAWSRPPGLEQYF.

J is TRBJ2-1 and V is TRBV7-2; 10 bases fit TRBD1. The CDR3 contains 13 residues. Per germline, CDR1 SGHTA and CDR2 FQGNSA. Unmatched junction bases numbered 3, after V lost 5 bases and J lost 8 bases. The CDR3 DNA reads TGTGCCAGCAGCCAGACAGGGGGCCATGAGCAGTTCTTC. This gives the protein CASSQTGGHEQFF.

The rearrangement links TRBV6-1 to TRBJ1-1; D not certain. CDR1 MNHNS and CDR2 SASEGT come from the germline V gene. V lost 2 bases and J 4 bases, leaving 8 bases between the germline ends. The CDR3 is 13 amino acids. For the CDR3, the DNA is TGTGCCAGCAGTGAAAGACGGATCACTGAAGCTTTCTTT. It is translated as CASSERRITEAFF.

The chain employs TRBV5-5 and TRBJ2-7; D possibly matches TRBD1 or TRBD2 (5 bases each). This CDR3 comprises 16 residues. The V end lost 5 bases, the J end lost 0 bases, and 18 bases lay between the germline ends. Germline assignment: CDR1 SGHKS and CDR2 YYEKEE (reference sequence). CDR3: CASRRTGTSSSYEQYF. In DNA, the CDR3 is TGTGCCAGCAGACGTACCGGGACCTCGAGCTCCTACGAGCAGTACTTC.

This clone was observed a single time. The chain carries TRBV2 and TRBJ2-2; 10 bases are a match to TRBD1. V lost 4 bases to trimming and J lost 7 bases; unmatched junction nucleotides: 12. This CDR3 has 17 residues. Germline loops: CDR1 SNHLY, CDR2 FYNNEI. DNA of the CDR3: TGTGCCAGCAGTGGGGGACAGGGGCGGCGGTTTGGCGGGGAGCTGTTTTTT. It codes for CASSGGQGRRFGGELFF.

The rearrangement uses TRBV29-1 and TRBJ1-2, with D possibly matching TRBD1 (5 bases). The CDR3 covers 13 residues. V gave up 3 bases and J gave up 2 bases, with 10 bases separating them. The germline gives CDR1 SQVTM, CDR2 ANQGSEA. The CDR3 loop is CSVDGTANYGYTF. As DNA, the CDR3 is TGCAGCGTTGACGGGACGGCCAACTATGGCTACACCTTC.

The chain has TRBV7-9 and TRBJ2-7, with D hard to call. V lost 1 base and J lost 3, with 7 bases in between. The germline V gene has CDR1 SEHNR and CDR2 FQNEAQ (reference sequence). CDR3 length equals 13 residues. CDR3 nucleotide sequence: TGTGCCAGCAGCTTAGGATCGGACTACGAGCAGTACTTC. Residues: CASSLGSDYEQYF.

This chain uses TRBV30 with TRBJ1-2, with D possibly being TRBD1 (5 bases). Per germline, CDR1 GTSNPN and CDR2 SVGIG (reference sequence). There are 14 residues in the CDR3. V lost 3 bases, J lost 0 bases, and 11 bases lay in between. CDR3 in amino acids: CAWSRAGSNYGYTF. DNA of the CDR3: TGTGCCTGGAGCAGGGCAGGCTCTAACTATGGCTACACCTTC.

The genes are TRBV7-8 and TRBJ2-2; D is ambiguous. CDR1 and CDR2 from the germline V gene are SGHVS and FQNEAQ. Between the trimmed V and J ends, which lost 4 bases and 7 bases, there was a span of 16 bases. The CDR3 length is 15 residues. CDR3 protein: CASSSPSGRIGELFF. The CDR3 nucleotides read TGTGCCAGCAGCTCCCCAAGTGGACGAATCGGGGAGCTGTTTTTT.

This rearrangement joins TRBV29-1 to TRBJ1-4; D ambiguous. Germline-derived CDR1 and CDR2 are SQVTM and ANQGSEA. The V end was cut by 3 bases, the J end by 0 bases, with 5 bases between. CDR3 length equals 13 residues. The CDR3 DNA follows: TGCAGCGTTGAGGTAGCAACTAATGAAAAACTGTTTTTT. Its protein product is CSVEVATNEKLFF.

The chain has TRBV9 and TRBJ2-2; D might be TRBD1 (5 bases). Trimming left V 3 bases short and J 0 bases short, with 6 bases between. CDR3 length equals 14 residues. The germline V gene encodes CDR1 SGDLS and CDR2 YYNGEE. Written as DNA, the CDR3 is TGTGCCAGCAGCGGCAGGGCGAACACCGGGGAGCTGTTTTTT. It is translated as CASSGRANTGELFF.

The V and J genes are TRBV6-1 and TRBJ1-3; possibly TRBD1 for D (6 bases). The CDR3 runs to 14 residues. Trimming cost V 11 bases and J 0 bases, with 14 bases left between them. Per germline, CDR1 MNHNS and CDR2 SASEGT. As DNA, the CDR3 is TGTGCCGCCAACAGGGACCGCTCTGGAAACACCATATATTTT. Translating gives CAANRDRSGNTIYF.

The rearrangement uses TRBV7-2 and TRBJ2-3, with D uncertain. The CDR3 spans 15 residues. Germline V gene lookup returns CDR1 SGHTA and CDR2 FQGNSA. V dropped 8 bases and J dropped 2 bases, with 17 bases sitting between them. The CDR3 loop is CASSDATYYTDTQYF. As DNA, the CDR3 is TGTGCCAGCTCGGACGCCACCTACTACACAGATACGCAGTATTTT.

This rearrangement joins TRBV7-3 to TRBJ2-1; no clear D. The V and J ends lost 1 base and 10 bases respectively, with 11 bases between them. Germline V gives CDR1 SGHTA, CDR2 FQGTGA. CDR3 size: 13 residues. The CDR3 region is CASSLRYADEQFF. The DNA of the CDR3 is TGTGCCAGCAGCTTAAGATACGCGGACGAGCAGTTCTTC.

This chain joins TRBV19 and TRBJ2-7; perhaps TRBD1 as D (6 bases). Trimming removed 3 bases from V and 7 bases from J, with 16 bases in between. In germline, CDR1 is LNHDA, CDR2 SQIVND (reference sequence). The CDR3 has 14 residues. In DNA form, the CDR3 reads TGTGCCAGTAGTATCGCCGGGACAACTTCGGAGCAGTACTTC. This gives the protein CASSIAGTTSEQYF. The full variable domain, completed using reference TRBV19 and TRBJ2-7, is DGGITQSPKYLFRKEGQNVTLSCEQNLNHDAMYWYRQDPGQGLRLIYYSQIVNDFQKGDIAEGYSVSREKKESFPLTVTSAQKNPTAFYLCASSIAGTTSEQYFGPGTRLTVT.

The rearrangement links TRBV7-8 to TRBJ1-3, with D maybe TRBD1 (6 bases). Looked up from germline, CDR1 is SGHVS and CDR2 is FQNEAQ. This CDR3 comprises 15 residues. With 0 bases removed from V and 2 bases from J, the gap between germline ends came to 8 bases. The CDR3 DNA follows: TGTGCCAGCAGCTTAGCAGGGGGAGCTGGAAACACCATATATTTT. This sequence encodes CASSLAGGAGNTIYF.